The entry below gives a single TCR beta chain sequence along with its context. The data derive from a study of shared clonotypes between healthy human individuals. About the study: Per-donor plates numbered three CD4 naive, three CD4 memory, two CD8 naive and one CD8 memory.

Sequencing used immunoSEQ multiplex PCR; TCRdb keeps in-frame clones, though not all of them. The sample lists about 1.5 million clones, approximately 98% occurring once. J lost 0 bases, V lost 5 bases, and 13 bases had no gene match. Germline V gene lookup returns CDR1 MDHEN and CDR2 SYDVKM. The CDR3 is 17 residues long. The receptor was isolated from a man aged 25-40 years in good health. The V gene is TRBV28, the J gene TRBJ2-7, with 7 positions matching TRBD2. The sample comprised naive CD4+ T cells sorted from blood. Stated subset: CD45RA+ positively selected. DNA for the CDR3: TGTGCCAGCAGTACCAAGACCTTTAGCGGGTACTCCTACGAGCAGTACTTC. It encodes CASSTKTFSGYSYEQYF.